The 21 T cell receptor beta chains presented below share a single source sample, sequenced in a study of CD8 T cells in ankylosing spondylitis. TCRdb itself ran the 5' RACE reads through MiXCR, one entry per CDR3 protein. The sample lists 200,000 to 250,000 distinct CDR3 sequences; about 10% were seen once. Sample: blood, either unsorted or a sorted T cell fraction (not recorded which). The receptors stem from a male donor with ankylosing spondylitis or in good health (not recorded which).

DNA for the CDR3: TGCAGCGTGGAGGGGAACCTCTACGAGCAGTACTTC. Translating it yields CSVEGNLYEQYF. The rearrangement uses TRBV29-1 and TRBJ2-7, with TRBD2 as a possible D gene (6 bases). The CDR3 length is 12 residues. Per the germline V gene, CDR1 is SQVTM and CDR2 is ANQGSEA. V lost 6 bases and J 3 bases, leaving 12 bases between the germline ends.

This clonotype was detected many times. The chain carries TRBV6-1 and TRBJ1-1; 7 bases fit TRBD1. The CDR3 runs to 15 residues. Germline-derived CDR1 and CDR2 are MNHNS and SASEGT. J gave up 3 bases and V 6 bases, and 10 bases lay outside the gene matches. The CDR3 here is CASSPVRRGHTEAFF. The CDR3 region has the DNA TGTGCCAGCAGCCCCGTCCGGAGGGGGCACACTGAAGCTTTCTTT.

This clonotype was recorded at least ten times. This chain connects TRBV4-2 to TRBJ2-7, with 10 bases lining up with TRBD2. V dropped 0 bases and J dropped 4; count of bases not matched to a gene: 3. The CDR3 is 15 amino acids. Germline CDR1 and CDR2: LGHNA and YNFKEQ. The CDR3 region has the DNA TGTGCCAGCAGCCAAGAATCTAGCGGGGGATACGAGCAGTACTTC. Amino acid sequence: CASSQESSGGYEQYF.

In this sample, this clonotype turned up many times. The chain has TRBV5-6 and TRBJ2-3, with unresolved D. Germline CDR1 and CDR2: SGHDT and YYEEEE. The V and J ends lost 0 bases and 5 bases respectively, with 10 bases between them. CDR3 length equals 14 residues. CDR3 loop: CASSLGAMGDTQYF. The CDR3 bases are TGTGCCAGCAGCTTGGGGGCGATGGGAGATACGCAGTATTTT.

This rearrangement joins TRBV28 to TRBJ2-7; 7 bases line up with TRBD1. The V segment lost 5 bases and the J segment 4 bases; nucleotides outside the gene matches: 8. The germline CDR1 and CDR2 sequences are MDHEN and SYDVKM. The CDR3 spans 14 residues. In DNA, the CDR3 is TGTGCCAGCAGTCTTCGGGACAGCTATTACGAGCAGTACTTC. Translated: CASSLRDSYYEQYF.

In this sample, this clonotype turned up many times. V usage is TRBV20-1 and J usage is TRBJ2-7, with 9 positions matching TRBD1. Looked up from germline, CDR1 is DFQATT and CDR2 is SNEGSKA (reference sequence). V was clipped by 4 bases and J by 1 base; unmatched bases: 8. The CDR3 length is 15 residues. The CDR3 DNA reads TGCAGTGCTATAAACCGGGACAGGGCGTCCTACGAGCAGTACTTC. It encodes CSAINRDRASYEQYF.

This clonotype was counted a few times. The chain links TRBV20-1 to TRBJ1-4, with D uncertain. This CDR3 has 11 amino acids. V lost 6 bases, J lost 10 bases, and 12 bases lay in between. The germline V gene has CDR1 DFQATT and CDR2 SNEGSKA (reference sequence). The CDR3 nucleotides read TGCAGTGCAGATCCCGGAGCAAAACTGTTTTTT. This sequence encodes CSADPGAKLFF.

This clonotype occurred once. The chain combines TRBV20-1 with TRBJ1-4; possible D gene TRBD1, 5 bases. Germline V gene lookup returns CDR1 DFQATT and CDR2 SNEGSKA (reference sequence). V dropped 5 bases and J dropped 8 bases, with 18 bases sitting between them. The CDR3 has 14 residues. CDR3 sequence: CSAPPRDLGEKLFF. The CDR3 nucleotides are TGCAGTGCTCCACCCCGGGACTTGGGAGAAAAACTGTTTTTT.

V and J are TRBV12-3 or TRBV12-4 and TRBJ2-1; no clear D. The germline V and J ends were trimmed by 3 bases and 6 bases, with 12 bases remaining between them. The CDR3 sequence is 14 residues long. The CDR3 DNA reads as TGTGCCAGCAGTTTGGCCGGTGGGATCAATGAGCAGTTCTTC. Its protein is CASSLAGGINEQFF.

This chain joins TRBV2 and TRBJ2-2; 10 positions agree with TRBD2. The CDR3 is 16 residues long. Germline values: CDR1 SNHLY, CDR2 FYNNEI. V trimming: 4 bases; J trimming: 4 bases; junction bases outside the gene matches: 6. CDR3 bases: TGTGCCAGCAGTGCTCAGCGGGGGGGCCTCACCGGGGAGCTGTTTTTT. This encodes CASSAQRGGLTGELFF. The entire variable domain, with the rest obtained from reference TRBV2 and TRBJ2-2, is as follows: EPEVTQTPSHQVTQMGQEVILRCVPISNHLYFYWYRQILGQKVEFLVSFYNNEISEKSEIFDDQFSVERPDGSNFTLKIRSTKLEDSAMYFCASSAQRGGLTGELFFGEGSRLTVL.

The V and J genes are TRBV7-2 and TRBJ1-5; 8 bases align to TRBD1. The germline V gene has CDR1 SGHTA and CDR2 FQGNSA. This CDR3 has 16 amino acids. With V trimmed by 5 bases and J by 8 bases, 14 bases remained unmatched. This CDR3 reads CASSQYGWTGLEPQHF. Written as DNA, the CDR3 is TGTGCCAGCAGCCAATACGGATGGACAGGGCTTGAGCCCCAGCATTTT.

In its sample, this clonotype was seen many times. The chain carries TRBV7-2 and TRBJ2-5, with D unclear. Between the trimmed V and J ends, which lost 3 bases and 7 bases, there was a span of 12 bases. Germline CDR1 is SGHTA and CDR2 is FQGNSA. The CDR3 sequence is 13 residues long. CDR3 loop: CASSLGVLGTQYF. Here the CDR3 DNA reads TGTGCCAGCAGCTTGGGTGTATTGGGGACCCAGTACTTC. Combining the CDR3 with reference TRBV7-2 and TRBJ2-5 gives the whole variable domain GAGVSQSPSNKVTEKGKDVELRCDPISGHTALYWYRQSLGQGLEFLIYFQGNSAPDKSGLPSDRFSAERTGGSVSTLTIQRTQQEDSAVYLCASSLGVLGTQYFGPGTRLLVL.

The chain employs TRBV12-3 or TRBV12-4 and TRBJ2-7; D may be TRBD2 (6 bases). The CDR3 covers 13 residues. V was shortened by 4 bases and J by 2 bases, with 9 bases between the two germline ends. CDR3 in amino acids: CASSSGETYEQYF. The CDR3, as DNA: TGTGCCAGCAGTTCGGGAGAGACCTACGAGCAGTACTTC.

The rearrangement links TRBV6-1 to TRBJ2-7; 9 nucleotides align to TRBD2. Losses at the gene ends were 5 bases for V and 3 bases for J; bases not matched to a gene: 11. CDR1 and CDR2 (germline): MNHNS, SASEGT. This CDR3 spans 16 amino acids. The CDR3 loop reads CASSSERLAGVYEQYF. CDR3 coding DNA: TGTGCCAGCAGTAGCGAACGATTAGCGGGAGTCTACGAGCAGTACTTC.

This clonotype has a count of ten or more. The chain recombines TRBV5-1 with TRBJ2-7, with a weak D call TRBD2 (5 bases). In germline, CDR1 is SGHRS, CDR2 YFSETQ. The CDR3 totals 15 residues. The V end was cut by 4 bases, the J end by 5 bases, with 19 bases between. The CDR3 loop is CASSEGLQALDEQYF. As DNA, the CDR3 is TGCGCCAGCAGCGAGGGTTTGCAAGCCTTAGACGAGCAGTACTTC. The complete variable domain, with remaining parts taken from reference TRBV5-1 and TRBJ2-7, reads KAGVTQTPRYLIKTRGQQVTLSCSPISGHRSVSWYQQTPGQGLQFLFEYFSETQRNKGNFPGRFSGRQFSNSRSEMNVSTLELGDSALYLCASSEGLQALDEQYFGPGTRLTVT.

In its sample, this clonotype was seen many times. The rearrangement links TRBV5-1 to TRBJ2-5, with D perhaps being TRBD1 or TRBD2 (5 bases each). Looked up from germline, CDR1 is SGHRS and CDR2 is YFSETQ. The CDR3 sequence is 13 residues long. Trimming removed 5 bases from V and 4 bases from J, with 12 bases in between. The CDR3 loop is CASRSGTGETQYF. The DNA for the CDR3 is TGCGCCAGCAGGTCTGGGACGGGAGAGACCCAGTACTTC.

This clonotype appeared many times. The chain is built from TRBV29-1 and TRBJ2-3; D not certain. V dropped 1 base and J dropped 9 bases, with 20 bases sitting between them. CDR3 length equals 15 residues. The germline gives CDR1 SQVTM, CDR2 ANQGSEA. As DNA, the CDR3 is TGCAGCGTTGAAGCGGCTGCCTTTACCTTGGGGACGCAGTATTTT. Translation gives CSVEAAAFTLGTQYF.

Note on this clonotype: Being one base from a much bigger clone, this may be a read error. The V call is TRBV5-1, the J call TRBJ2-7; 8 nucleotides align to TRBD1. This CDR3 has 16 residues. Germline lookup yields CDR1 SGHRS and CDR2 YFSETQ. CDR3 amino acids: CASSIGHRDRSYEQHF. DNA for the CDR3: TGCGCCAGCAGCATTGGTCACCGGGACAGGTCCTACGAGCAGCACTTC.

This clonotype was seen many times. CDR3 DNA sequence: TGCAGCGTTGAAGACCCCTCCAGGGACCTCTCCTACAATGAGCAGTTCTTC. It specifies CSVEDPSRDLSYNEQFF. The V gene is TRBV29-1, the J gene TRBJ2-1; TRBD1 or TRBD2 may be the D gene (5 bases each). The CDR3 loop spans 17 amino acids. Germline values: CDR1 SQVTM, CDR2 ANQGSEA. V lost 0 bases to trimming and J lost 0 bases, with 15 bases between them.

The sample holds many counts of this clonotype. The chain uses TRBV20-1 and TRBJ1-4, with D possibly being TRBD1 (6 bases). The CDR3 sequence is 14 residues long. Germline V gene data show CDR1 as DFQATT and CDR2 as SNEGSKA (reference sequence). V shed 5 bases and J shed 3 bases, with 13 bases lying between them. DNA for the CDR3: TGCAGTGCTCGAAACAGGGCCTCTAATGAAAAACTGTTTTTT. It codes for CSARNRASNEKLFF.

In the case of this clonotype: A much larger clone is a single base away; this may be a read error. The rearrangement uses TRBV20-1 and TRBJ2-5; D gene unclear. CDR3 size: 14 residues. The germline V gene encodes CDR1 DFQATT and CDR2 SNEGSKA (reference sequence). The CDR3 nucleotides read TGCAGTGCTAGCCTGGACGGATATAAAGAGATCCAGTACTTC. Translated: CSASLDGYKEIQYF.